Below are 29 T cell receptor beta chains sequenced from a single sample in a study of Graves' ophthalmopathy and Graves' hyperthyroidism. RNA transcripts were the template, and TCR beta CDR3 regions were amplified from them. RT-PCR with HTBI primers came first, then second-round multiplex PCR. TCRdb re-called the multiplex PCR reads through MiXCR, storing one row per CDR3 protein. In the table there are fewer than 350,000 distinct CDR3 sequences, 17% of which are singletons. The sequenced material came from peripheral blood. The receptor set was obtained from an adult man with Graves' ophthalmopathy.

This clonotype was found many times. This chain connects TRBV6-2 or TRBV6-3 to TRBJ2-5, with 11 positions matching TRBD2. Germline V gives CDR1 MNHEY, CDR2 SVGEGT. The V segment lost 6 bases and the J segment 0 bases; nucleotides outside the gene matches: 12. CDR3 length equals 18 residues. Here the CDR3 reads CASSSGLAGGTYQETQYF. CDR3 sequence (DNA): TGTGCCAGCAGCTCCGGCCTAGCGGGGGGCACATACCAAGAGACCCAGTACTTC.

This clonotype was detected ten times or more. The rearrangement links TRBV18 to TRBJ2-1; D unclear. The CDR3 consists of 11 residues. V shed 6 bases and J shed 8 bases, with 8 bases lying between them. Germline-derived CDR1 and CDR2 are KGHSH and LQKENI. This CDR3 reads CASSSEYEQFF. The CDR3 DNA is TGTGCCAGCTCCTCCGAGTATGAGCAGTTCTTC.

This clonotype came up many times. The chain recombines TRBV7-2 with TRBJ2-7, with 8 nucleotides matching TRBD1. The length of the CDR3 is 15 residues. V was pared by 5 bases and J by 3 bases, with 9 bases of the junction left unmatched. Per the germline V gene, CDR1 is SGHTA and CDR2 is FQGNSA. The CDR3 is CASSRLTGVGYEQYF. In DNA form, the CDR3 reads TGTGCCAGCAGCCGTCTGACAGGGGTTGGCTACGAGCAGTACTTC.

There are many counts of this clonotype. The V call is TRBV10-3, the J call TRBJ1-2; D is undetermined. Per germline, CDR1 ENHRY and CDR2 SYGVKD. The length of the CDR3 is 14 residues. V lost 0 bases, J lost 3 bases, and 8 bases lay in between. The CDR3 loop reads CAISESERDYGYTF. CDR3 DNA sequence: TGTGCCATCAGTGAGTCGGAACGAGACTATGGCTACACCTTC.

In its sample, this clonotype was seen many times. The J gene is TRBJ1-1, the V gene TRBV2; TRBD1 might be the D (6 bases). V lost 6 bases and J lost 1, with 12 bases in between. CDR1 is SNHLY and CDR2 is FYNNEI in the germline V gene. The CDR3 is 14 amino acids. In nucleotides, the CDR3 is TGTGCCAGCAGGCTAGCGGACAGGAACACTGAAGCTTTCTTT. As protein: CASRLADRNTEAFF. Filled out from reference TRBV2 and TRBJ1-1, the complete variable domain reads EPEVTQTPSHQVTQMGQEVILRCVPISNHLYFYWYRQILGQKVEFLVSFYNNEISEKSEIFDDQFSVERPDGSNFTLKIRSTKLEDSAMYFCASRLADRNTEAFFGQGTRLTVV.

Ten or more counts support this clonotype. The CDR3 nucleotides are TGTGCCAGCAGCTTAGCCGAGGGGGGGGCAACAGTAAATGGCTACACCTTC. As protein: CASSLAEGGATVNGYTF. The chain links TRBV7-2 to TRBJ1-2; possibly TRBD1 for D (6 bases). CDR1 is SGHTA and CDR2 is FQGNSA in the germline V gene. The germline V and J ends were trimmed by 0 bases and 6 bases, with 20 bases remaining between them. The CDR3 runs to 17 residues.

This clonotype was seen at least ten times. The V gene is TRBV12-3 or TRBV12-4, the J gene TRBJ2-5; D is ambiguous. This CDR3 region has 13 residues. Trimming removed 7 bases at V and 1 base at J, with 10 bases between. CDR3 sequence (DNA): TGTGCCAGCACGGTAGCAGTCCAAGAGACCCAGTACTTC. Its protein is CASTVAVQETQYF.

The CDR3 here is CAWSPGDGNTIYF. In DNA, the CDR3 is TGTGCCTGGAGCCCGGGAGATGGAAACACCATATATTTT. The rearrangement links TRBV30 to TRBJ1-3; no reliable D call. Germline V gene sequence: CDR1 GTSNPN, CDR2 SVGIG (reference sequence). The CDR3 consists of 13 residues. Trimming shortened V by 3 bases and J by 3 bases, and 9 bases separated the two germline ends.

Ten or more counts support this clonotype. The CDR3 protein is CASSQGAMNTEAFF. CDR3 bases: TGTGCCAGCAGCCAGGGGGCGATGAACACTGAAGCTTTCTTT. This sequence joins TRBV11-2 and TRBJ1-1; 8 nucleotides match TRBD1. The CDR3 consists of 14 residues. The germline V gene has CDR1 SGHAT and CDR2 FQNNGV. V lost 5 bases and J lost 0; bases outside the gene matches: 2.

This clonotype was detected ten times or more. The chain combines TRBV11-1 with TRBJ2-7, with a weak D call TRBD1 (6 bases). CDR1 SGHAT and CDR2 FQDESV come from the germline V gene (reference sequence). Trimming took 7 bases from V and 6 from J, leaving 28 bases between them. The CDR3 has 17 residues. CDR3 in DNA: TGTGCCAGCAAGGGGCCGGACAGTCGAGGGCGAGGGAGCGAGCAGTACTTC. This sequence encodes CASKGPDSRGRGSEQYF.

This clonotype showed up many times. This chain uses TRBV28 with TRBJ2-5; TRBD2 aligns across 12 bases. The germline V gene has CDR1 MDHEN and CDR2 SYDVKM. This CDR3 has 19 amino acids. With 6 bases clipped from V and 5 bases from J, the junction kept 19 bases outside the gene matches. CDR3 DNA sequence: TGTGCCAGCAGCGAGCATCCCAGACTAGCGGGAGCTGGAGTGGAGACCCAGTACTTC. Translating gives CASSEHPRLAGAGVETQYF.

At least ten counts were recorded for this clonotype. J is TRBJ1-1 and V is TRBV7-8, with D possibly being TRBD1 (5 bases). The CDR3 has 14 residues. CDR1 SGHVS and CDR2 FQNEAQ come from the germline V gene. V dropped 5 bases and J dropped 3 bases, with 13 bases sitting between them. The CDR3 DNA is TGTGCCAGCAGCCGACAGCAGTGGTACACTGAAGCTTTCTTT. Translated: CASSRQQWYTEAFF.

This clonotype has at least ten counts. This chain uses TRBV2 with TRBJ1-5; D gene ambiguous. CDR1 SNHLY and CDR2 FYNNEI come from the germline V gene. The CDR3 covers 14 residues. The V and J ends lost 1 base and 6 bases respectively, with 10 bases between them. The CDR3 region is CASSEGGLGQPQHF. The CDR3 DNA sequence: TGTGCCAGCAGTGAAGGGGGTCTGGGTCAGCCCCAGCATTTT.

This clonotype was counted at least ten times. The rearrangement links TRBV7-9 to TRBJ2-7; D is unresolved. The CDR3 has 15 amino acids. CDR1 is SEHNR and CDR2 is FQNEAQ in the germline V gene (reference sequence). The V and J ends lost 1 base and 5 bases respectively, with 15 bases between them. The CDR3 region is CASSLVLRGRNEQYF. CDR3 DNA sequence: TGTGCCAGCAGCTTAGTTTTGAGAGGACGCAACGAGCAGTACTTC.

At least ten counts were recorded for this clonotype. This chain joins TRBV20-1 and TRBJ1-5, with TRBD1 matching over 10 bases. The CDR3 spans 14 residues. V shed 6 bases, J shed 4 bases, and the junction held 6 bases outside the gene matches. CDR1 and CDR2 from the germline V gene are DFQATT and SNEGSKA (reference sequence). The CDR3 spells CSARDRGRNQPQHF. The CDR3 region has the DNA TGCAGTGCAAGGGACAGGGGAAGGAATCAGCCCCAGCATTTT.

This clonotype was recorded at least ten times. CDR3 DNA: TGTGCCAGCAGCGGTGGGTGGGAGGGCGGCACCGGGGAGCTGTTTTTT. Encoded protein: CASSGGWEGGTGELFF. The chain recombines TRBV7-3 with TRBJ2-2, with TRBD2 matching over 7 bases. Per the germline V gene, CDR1 is SGHTA and CDR2 is FQGTGA. V shed 5 bases and J 4 bases; nucleotides not matched to a gene: 10. The CDR3 covers 16 residues.

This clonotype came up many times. In DNA, the CDR3 is TGTGCCAGCAGTGAGAACAGTCGCTATGGCTACACCTTC. Amino acids: CASSENSRYGYTF. V and J are TRBV2 and TRBJ1-2; the D is unclear. This CDR3 is built from 13 residues. The germline V gene encodes CDR1 SNHLY and CDR2 FYNNEI. V gave up 3 bases and J gave up 4 bases, with 9 bases separating them.

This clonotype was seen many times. CDR3: CASSELGSKGRVNQPQHF. CDR3 nucleotide sequence: TGTGCCAGCAGTGAACTTGGTTCGAAGGGAAGAGTGAATCAGCCCCAGCATTTT. The V call is TRBV6-1, the J call TRBJ1-5, with D unclear. Between the trimmed V and J ends, which lost 2 bases and 4 bases, there was a span of 21 bases. The CDR3 extends over 18 amino acids. The germline V gene has CDR1 MNHNS and CDR2 SASEGT.

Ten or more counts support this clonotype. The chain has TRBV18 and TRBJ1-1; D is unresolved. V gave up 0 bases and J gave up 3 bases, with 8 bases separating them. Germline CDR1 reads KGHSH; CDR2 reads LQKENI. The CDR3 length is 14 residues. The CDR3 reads CASSPPSGYTEAFF. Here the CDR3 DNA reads TGTGCCAGCTCACCACCCTCTGGGTACACTGAAGCTTTCTTT.

Here the CDR3 reads CASSLQGERTQYF. The CDR3, as DNA: TGTGCCAGCAGCTTGCAGGGGGAGAGGACCCAGTACTTC. The chain carries TRBV7-3 and TRBJ2-5, with TRBD1 matching over 7 bases. The CDR3 is 13 residues long. The trim removed 3 bases at V and 7 bases at J, leaving 5 bases unmatched. Per the germline V gene, CDR1 is SGHTA and CDR2 is FQGTGA.

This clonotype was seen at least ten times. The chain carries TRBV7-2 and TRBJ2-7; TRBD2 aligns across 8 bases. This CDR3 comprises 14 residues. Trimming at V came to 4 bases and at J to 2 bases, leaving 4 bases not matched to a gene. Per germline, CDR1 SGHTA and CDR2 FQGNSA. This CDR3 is CASSSSGRPYEQYF. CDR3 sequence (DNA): TGTGCCAGCAGCTCTAGCGGGCGCCCCTACGAGCAGTACTTC.

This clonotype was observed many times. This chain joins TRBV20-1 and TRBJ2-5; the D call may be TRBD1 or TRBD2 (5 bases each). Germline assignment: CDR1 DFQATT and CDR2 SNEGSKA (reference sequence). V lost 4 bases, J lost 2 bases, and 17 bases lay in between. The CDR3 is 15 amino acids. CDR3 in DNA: TGCAGTGCTACCGTCCCGAGGGGAACTCAAGAGACCCAGTACTTC. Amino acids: CSATVPRGTQETQYF.

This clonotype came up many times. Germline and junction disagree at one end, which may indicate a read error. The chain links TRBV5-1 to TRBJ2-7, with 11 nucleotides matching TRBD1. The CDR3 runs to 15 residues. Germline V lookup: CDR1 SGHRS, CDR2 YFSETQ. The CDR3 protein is CASRLGQGGSYEQYF. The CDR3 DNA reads TGCGCCAGCAGGTTGGGACAGGGGGGCTCCTACGAGCAGTACTTC.

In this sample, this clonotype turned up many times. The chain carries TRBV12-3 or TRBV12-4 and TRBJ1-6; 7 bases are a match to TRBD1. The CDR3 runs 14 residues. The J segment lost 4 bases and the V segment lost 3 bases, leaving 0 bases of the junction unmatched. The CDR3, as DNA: TGTGCCAGCAGTTTGGGACAGTATAATTCACCCCTCCACTTT. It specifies CASSLGQYNSPLHF.

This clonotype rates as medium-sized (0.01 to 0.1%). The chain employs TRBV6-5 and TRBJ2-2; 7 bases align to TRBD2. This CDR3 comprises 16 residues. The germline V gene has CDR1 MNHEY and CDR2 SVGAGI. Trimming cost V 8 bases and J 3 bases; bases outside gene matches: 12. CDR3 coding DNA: TGTGCCAGCGCACCAGCGGGGAACTCATACACCGGGGAGCTGTTTTTT. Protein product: CASAPAGNSYTGELFF.

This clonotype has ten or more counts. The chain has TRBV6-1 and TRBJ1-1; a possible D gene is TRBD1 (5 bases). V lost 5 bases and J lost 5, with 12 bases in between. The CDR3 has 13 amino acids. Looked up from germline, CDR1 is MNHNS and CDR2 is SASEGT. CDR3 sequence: CASSIRGWTEAFF. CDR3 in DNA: TGTGCCAGCAGTATTAGGGGTTGGACTGAAGCTTTCTTT.

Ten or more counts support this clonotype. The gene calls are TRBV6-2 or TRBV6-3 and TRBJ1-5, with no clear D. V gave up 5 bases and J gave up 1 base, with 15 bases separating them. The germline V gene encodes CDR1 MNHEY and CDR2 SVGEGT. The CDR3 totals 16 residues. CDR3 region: CASSGEGLASNQPQHF. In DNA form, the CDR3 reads TGTGCCAGCAGTGGGGAGGGCCTGGCCAGCAATCAGCCCCAGCATTTT.

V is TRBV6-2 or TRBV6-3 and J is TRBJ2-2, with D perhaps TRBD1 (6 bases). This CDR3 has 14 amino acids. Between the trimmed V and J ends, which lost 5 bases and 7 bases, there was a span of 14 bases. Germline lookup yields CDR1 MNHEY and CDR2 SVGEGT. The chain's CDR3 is CASSPTGLIGELFF. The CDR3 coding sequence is TGTGCCAGCAGTCCGACAGGCCTAATCGGGGAGCTGTTTTTT.

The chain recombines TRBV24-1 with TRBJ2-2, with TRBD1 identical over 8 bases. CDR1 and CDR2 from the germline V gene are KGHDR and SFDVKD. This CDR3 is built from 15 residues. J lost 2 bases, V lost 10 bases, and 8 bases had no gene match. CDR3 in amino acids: CATSPGQGNTGELFF. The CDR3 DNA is TGTGCCACTTCCCCCGGACAGGGAAACACCGGGGAGCTGTTTTTT.